What follows is one T cell receptor (beta chain) and its context. These data are taken from a study of shared T cell receptors in the human thymus. Profiled with immunoSEQ multiplex PCR; TCRdb holds only in-frame clones, not every one. The sample has over 650,000 clones; over 75% are singletons. The CDR3 is 15 residues long. Trimming at V came to 3 bases and at J to 5 bases, leaving 6 bases not matched to a gene. Germline V gives CDR1 SNHLY, CDR2 FYNNEI. The sample was also reused in another study, on human thymus T cells. In that study: Donors consisted of healthy Finnish infants (having corrective surgery for congenital heart defects). From resections taken during corrective heart surgery, the thymus tissue was obtained.

This TCR came from a boy in the first two years of life with a congenital heart defect. The chain links TRBV2 to TRBJ2-5; 10 bases agree with TRBD2. The sample was thymocytes. CDR3 residues: CASSEASGSWETQYF. The CDR3 bases are TGTGCCAGCAGTGAGGCTAGCGGGAGTTGGGAGACCCAGTACTTC.